Presented here are 11 T cell receptor beta chains from one specimen sequenced in a study of OX40 agonist ivuxolimab in advanced cancers. Receptor amplification or capture employed the immunoSEQ multiplex PCR assay. Held by TCRdb, this immuneACCESS table contains in-frame sequences only and omits some clones. Under half of the omission traces to an unresolved V gene where checked; the cause of the rest is unknown. Here the sample has over 45,000 clones; 84% occur a single time. Together, the top ten hold 1.1% of the sample. The sample here was CD4+ or CD8+ T cells sorted from blood, taken in a trial of the OX40 agonist ivuxolimab. These receptors were obtained from an adult with an advanced solid tumor such as melanoma, head and neck, liver or kidney cancer.

This chain links TRBV27 with TRBJ2-1, with TRBD1 matching over 9 bases. The CDR3 consists of 15 residues. The J segment lost 9 bases and the V segment lost 3 bases, leaving 9 bases of the junction unmatched. Germline values: CDR1 MNHEY, CDR2 SMNVEV (reference sequence). This CDR3 reads CASSLGTGRETEQFF. The CDR3 nucleotides read TGTGCCAGCAGTTTGGGGACAGGGAGGGAGACTGAGCAGTTCTTC.

The genes are TRBV27 and TRBJ1-2; D is ambiguous. Germline CDR1 and CDR2: MNHEY and SMNVEV (reference sequence). The CDR3 spans 14 residues. V shed 7 bases and J shed 1 base, with 13 bases lying between them. Written as DNA, the CDR3 is TGTGCCAGCAAGACGGCCCGGGGTAACTATGGCTACACCTTC. It is translated as CASKTARGNYGYTF.

V is TRBV6-5 and J is TRBJ1-4; tentatively, D is TRBD1 (5 bases). V was trimmed by 9 bases and J by 8 bases, leaving 10 bases between them. The CDR3 runs 11 residues. CDR1 and CDR2 (germline): MNHEY, SVGAGI. CDR3 in amino acids: CASRRGEKLFF. The DNA for the CDR3 is TGTGCCAGTAGACGGGGGGAAAAACTGTTTTTT.

The rearrangement uses TRBV7-9 and TRBJ2-5; possibly TRBD2 for D (6 bases). Between the trimmed V and J ends, which lost 5 bases and 2 bases, there was a span of 15 bases. CDR1 SEHNR and CDR2 FQNEAQ come from the germline V gene (reference sequence). This CDR3 contains 15 residues. The CDR3 spells CASSPTGVIQETQYF. The CDR3 DNA follows: TGTGCCAGCAGCCCCACGGGGGTGATACAAGAGACCCAGTACTTC.

This clone was detected a few times. The chain employs TRBV10-1 and TRBJ1-2; possibly TRBD1 for D (5 bases). The CDR3 has 11 residues. The ends were cut back, 9 bases at V and 4 bases at J, with 9 bases in the middle. Per germline, CDR1 WNHNN and CDR2 SYGVQD (reference sequence). CDR3 sequence reads: CARGGTYGYTF. Here the CDR3 DNA reads TGCGCCAGGGGGGGGACCTATGGCTACACCTTC.

The chain employs TRBV4-1 and TRBJ2-3, with 11 bases aligning to TRBD2. The germline CDR1 and CDR2 sequences are MGHRA and YSYEKL. The CDR3 length is 16 residues. V trimming: 2 bases; J trimming: 5 bases; junction bases outside the gene matches: 6. The CDR3 coding sequence is TGCGCCAGCAGCCAACCGACTAGCGGGAATCGAGATACGCAGTATTTT. Amino acids: CASSQPTSGNRDTQYF.

The chain links TRBV7-2 to TRBJ2-2, with TRBD2 matching 11 bases. The germline CDR1 and CDR2 sequences are SGHTA and FQGNSA. CDR3 length: 16 residues. J was trimmed by 7 bases and V by 2 bases; bases with no gene match: 6. CDR3: CASSLNPSGGYGELFF. For the CDR3, the DNA is TGTGCCAGCAGCTTAAATCCTAGCGGGGGGTACGGGGAGCTGTTTTTT.

The V call is TRBV9, the J call TRBJ2-3; either TRBD1 or TRBD2 may supply D (6 bases each). CDR3 length equals 15 residues. Germline CDR1 SGDLS, CDR2 YYNGEE. V lost 0 bases and J lost 5, with 13 bases in between. The DNA for the CDR3 is TGTGCCAGCAGCGTAGGAGGGGGGCCAGGAGATACGCAGTATTTT. It encodes CASSVGGGPGDTQYF. The full variable domain, rest sourced from reference TRBV9 and TRBJ2-3, is DSGVTQTPKHLITATGQRVTLRCSPRSGDLSVYWYQQSLDQGLQFLIQYYNGEERAKGNILERFSAQQFPDLHSELNLSSLELGDSALYFCASSVGGGPGDTQYFGPGTRLTVL.

The chain uses TRBV7-2 and TRBJ2-7; 8 positions match TRBD1. J gave up 5 bases and V 5 bases, and 11 bases lay outside the gene matches. CDR3 length: 15 residues. The germline CDR1 and CDR2 sequences are SGHTA and FQGNSA. This CDR3 reads CASSRRTGRIDEQYF. In DNA form, the CDR3 reads TGTGCCAGCAGCAGGCGGACAGGGAGGATCGACGAGCAGTACTTC.

V is TRBV2 and J is TRBJ1-5; perhaps TRBD1 as D (6 bases). Germline values: CDR1 SNHLY, CDR2 FYNNEI. V was trimmed by 5 bases and J by 0 bases, leaving 11 bases between them. The CDR3 has 15 residues. CDR3 loop: CASSTDRNSNQPQHF. The CDR3 DNA sequence: TGTGCCAGCAGTACCGACAGGAATAGCAATCAGCCCCAGCATTTT.

The V and J genes are TRBV2 and TRBJ1-2; the D is unclear. Trimming shortened V by 7 bases and J by 8 bases, and 17 bases separated the two germline ends. Germline CDR1 is SNHLY and CDR2 is FYNNEI. The CDR3 extends over 13 amino acids. The CDR3 DNA reads TGTGCCAGCAACCCCTTTCCCGGAGGAGGCTACACCTTC. Residues: CASNPFPGGGYTF.